One and the same sample provided the 30 T cell receptor beta chains below, sequenced in a study of blood T cells in healthy people across ages. For the second PCR, which ran for roughly 6 to 12 cycles, a sample-barcoded 5' primer and a J-beta primer mix were used. TCRdb itself ran the 5' RACE reads through MiXCR, one entry per CDR3 protein. This table holds about 970,000 distinct CDR3 sequences, around 54% found once. Input material: blood. The receptors here all came from a woman aged 55-69 years in good health.

The V call is TRBV2, the J call TRBJ1-2; no clear D. CDR3 length equals 13 residues. Germline-derived CDR1 and CDR2 are SNHLY and FYNNEI. V was cut by 4 bases and J by 7 bases, with 13 bases left in between. The CDR3 reads CASSVSESVGYTF. The CDR3 DNA follows: TGTGCCAGCAGTGTTTCAGAATCGGTTGGCTACACCTTC.

The chain recombines TRBV20-1 with TRBJ2-7, with TRBD2 matching over 8 bases. Germline CDR1 reads DFQATT; CDR2 reads SNEGSKA (reference sequence). This CDR3 comprises 16 residues. Trimming removed 6 bases from V and 2 bases from J; junction bases left unmatched: 15. The CDR3 reads CSARTSPGETPYEQYF. Written as DNA, the CDR3 is TGCAGTGCGCGGACTAGCCCGGGAGAGACTCCCTACGAGCAGTACTTC.

This chain uses TRBV2 with TRBJ2-7, with D possibly matching TRBD2 (5 bases). Deletions cut 2 bases from V and 6 bases from J, with 11 bases between. Looked up from germline, CDR1 is SNHLY and CDR2 is FYNNEI. The CDR3 extends over 13 amino acids. Written as DNA, the CDR3 is TGTGCCAGCAGTGAAAATCCGAGGGCCGAGCAGTACTTC. This sequence encodes CASSENPRAEQYF.

Comment on this clonotype: At one end the junction does not follow the germline gene, possibly because of a read error. This rearrangement joins TRBV4-1 to TRBJ2-5; 7 positions agree with TRBD2. The CDR3 length is 15 residues. Per the germline V gene, CDR1 is MGHRA and CDR2 is YSYEKL. This CDR3 is CASSGGRGMQEAQYF. The CDR3 nucleotides read TGCGCCAGCAGCGGTGGGAGGGGAATGCAAGAGGCCCAGTACTTC.

CDR3 residues: CASSSAGTAYNEQFF. CDR3 coding DNA: TGTGCCAGCAGTTCCGCCGGGACGGCCTACAATGAGCAGTTCTTC. The chain couples TRBV27 to TRBJ2-1; TRBD1 or TRBD2 may be the D gene (5 bases each). The ends were cut back, 4 bases at V and 2 bases at J, with 12 bases in the middle. The CDR3 extends over 15 amino acids. Germline values: CDR1 MNHEY, CDR2 SMNVEV (reference sequence).

This clonotype was detected a few times. V and J are TRBV10-3 and TRBJ2-7; 7 bases agree with TRBD1. V lost 5 bases and J lost 4; bases outside the gene matches: 2. There are 12 residues in the CDR3. Germline V lookup: CDR1 ENHRY, CDR2 SYGVKD. CDR3 DNA sequence: TGTGCCATCAGTCCACAGGGGTACGAGCAGTACTTC. Amino acids: CAISPQGYEQYF.

The chain carries TRBV5-5 and TRBJ2-3; no definite D call. Trimming took off 2 bases at V and 1 base at J, with 8 bases between the two ends. Germline lookup yields CDR1 SGHKS and CDR2 YYEKEE (reference sequence). This CDR3 is 14 amino acids long. DNA of the CDR3: TGTGCCAGCAGCTTCAGGTTGGGCACAGATACGCAGTATTTT. As protein: CASSFRLGTDTQYF.

The chain uses TRBV9 and TRBJ2-1, with 7 bases lining up with TRBD2. Germline V gene sequence: CDR1 SGDLS, CDR2 YYNGEE. V lost 4 bases, J lost 9 bases, and 13 bases stayed unmatched. The CDR3 consists of 15 residues. The CDR3 loop reads CASSPARGRVVEQFF. The CDR3 region has the DNA TGTGCCAGCAGCCCGGCACGAGGGAGGGTAGTTGAGCAGTTCTTC.

This clonotype was seen a few times. The chain joins TRBV10-3 to TRBJ2-4, with D possibly TRBD1 on 6 matching bases. Trimming took off 0 bases at V and 6 bases at J, with 15 bases between the two ends. This CDR3 has 16 amino acids. The germline V gene has CDR1 ENHRY and CDR2 SYGVKD. CDR3 nucleotide sequence: TGTGCCATCAGTGAGTCGGGCGGACAGTCCTCAAACATTCAGTACTTC. Residues: CAISESGGQSSNIQYF.

This clonotype was found a few times. The gene calls are TRBV11-2 and TRBJ2-3; 11 nucleotides match TRBD1. Germline lookup yields CDR1 SGHAT and CDR2 FQNNGV. The trim removed 8 bases at V and 6 bases at J, leaving 13 bases unmatched. The CDR3 consists of 16 residues. DNA for the CDR3: TGTGCCAGCTGGCCCACCGGGACAGGGGGATGGGATACGCAGTATTTT. Translating it yields CASWPTGTGGWDTQYF.

The chain combines TRBV2 with TRBJ2-4, with D maybe TRBD1 (6 bases). Near its end, the DNA agrees better with TRBJ2-5, so the J call may be wrong. The CDR3 is 12 amino acids. The germline V gene encodes CDR1 SNHLY and CDR2 FYNNEI. CDR3 sequence reads: CASRTVHETQYF. The DNA of the CDR3 is TGTGCCAGCCGGACAGTGCACGAGACCCAGTACTTC.

This clonotype showed up just a few times. The chain has TRBV28 and TRBJ2-7; D gene unclear. V was clipped by 6 bases and J by 6 bases, with 12 bases between them. This CDR3 has 12 amino acids. The germline V gene encodes CDR1 MDHEN and CDR2 SYDVKM. CDR3 in amino acids: CASSWAGSEQYF. CDR3 nucleotides: TGTGCCAGCAGCTGGGCAGGCAGCGAGCAGTACTTC.

V is TRBV2 and J is TRBJ1-2; D is ambiguous. The CDR3 runs to 13 residues. V was shortened by 3 bases and J by 6 bases, with 11 bases between the two germline ends. Germline V gene data show CDR1 as SNHLY and CDR2 as FYNNEI. CDR3 nucleotides: TGTGCCAGCAGTGAGAACGACCTGGATGGCTACACCTTC. It encodes CASSENDLDGYTF.

The rearrangement joins TRBV20-1 to TRBJ2-1, with D maybe TRBD1 (6 bases). The germline V gene encodes CDR1 DFQATT and CDR2 SNEGSKA (reference sequence). The CDR3 length is 14 residues. V was pared by 3 bases and J by 2 bases, with 11 bases between. CDR3 protein: CSASPRGAYNEQFF. CDR3 DNA: TGCAGTGCTAGTCCCAGGGGTGCCTACAATGAGCAGTTCTTC.

The rearrangement joins TRBV12-3 or TRBV12-4 to TRBJ1-5; D remains ambiguous. Deletions cut 3 bases from V and 7 bases from J, with 16 bases between. This CDR3 has 15 amino acids. DNA for the CDR3: TGTGCCAGCAGTTTTGGTATAGCCGAGAGACAGCCCCAGCATTTT. Its translation is CASSFGIAERQPQHF.

This clonotype was seen a handful of times. The V call is TRBV5-1, the J call TRBJ2-1; D gene unclear. Germline V gives CDR1 SGHRS, CDR2 YFSETQ. Trimming pared 4 bases from V and 9 bases from J, leaving 8 bases between. This CDR3 region has 11 residues. The CDR3, as DNA: TGCGCCAGCAGCGAAGTCCGTGAGCAGTTCTTC. Translating gives CASSEVREQFF. Full variable domain (remainder filled in from reference TRBV5-1 and TRBJ2-1): KAGVTQTPRYLIKTRGQQVTLSCSPISGHRSVSWYQQTPGQGLQFLFEYFSETQRNKGNFPGRFSGRQFSNSRSEMNVSTLELGDSALYLCASSEVREQFFGPGTRLTVL.

This chain links TRBV28 with TRBJ2-5; 9 nucleotides match TRBD1. The DNA end is a closer match to TRBJ2-7, so the J assignment may be wrong. The CDR3 runs to 14 residues. Germline CDR1 reads MDHEN; CDR2 reads SYDVKM. This chain's CDR3 is CASTRQGGTYEQYF. The CDR3 DNA sequence: TGTGCCAGCACAAGACAGGGGGGTACCTACGAGCAGTACTTC.

The CDR3 region has the DNA TGTGCCAGCAGCTTAACAGGGGGCGCGGTGCTATCGAATAATGAAAAACTGTTTTTT. It translates to CASSLTGGAVLSNNEKLFF. The rearrangement links TRBV7-9 to TRBJ1-4, with 9 bases lining up with TRBD1. CDR3 size: 19 residues. J gave up 4 bases and V 2 bases, and 14 bases lay outside the gene matches. Germline V gives CDR1 SEHNR, CDR2 FQNEAQ (reference sequence).

In its sample, this clonotype was seen a few times. V and J are TRBV7-9 and TRBJ2-5; perhaps TRBD1 as D (5 bases). The germline V gene has CDR1 SEHNR and CDR2 FQNEAQ (reference sequence). V was shortened by 5 bases and J by 6 bases, with 10 bases between the two germline ends. The CDR3 has 12 residues. The CDR3 spells CASSPTGQTQYF. In DNA, the CDR3 is TGTGCCAGCAGCCCCACAGGCCAGACCCAGTACTTC. The complete variable domain, with remaining parts taken from reference TRBV7-9 and TRBJ2-5, reads DTGVSQNPRHKITKRGQNVTFRCDPISEHNRLYWYRQTLGQGPEFLTYFQNEAQLEKSRLLSDRFSAERPKGSFSTLEIQRTEQGDSAMYLCASSPTGQTQYFGPGTRLLVL.

In its sample, this clonotype was seen a few times. The rearrangement uses TRBV28 and TRBJ1-5; 7 positions agree with TRBD1. The CDR3 totals 16 residues. Trimming cost V 5 bases and J 2 bases; bases outside gene matches: 9. CDR1 and CDR2 (germline): MDHEN, SYDVKM. For the CDR3, the DNA is TGTGCCAGCAGTCCGACAGGGAGAGGCGGCAATCAGCCCCAGCATTTT. As protein: CASSPTGRGGNQPQHF.

The rearrangement joins TRBV10-3 to TRBJ2-1; 10 positions match TRBD2. Germline trimming cut 5 bases from V and 8 bases from J; bases unmatched to any gene: 9. The CDR3 runs to 15 residues. Looked up from germline, CDR1 is ENHRY and CDR2 is SYGVKD. CDR3 nucleotide sequence: TGTGCCATCAGTAAGACTAGCGGGCTAGGTGATGAGCAGTTCTTC. Its protein product is CAISKTSGLGDEQFF.

This clonotype was recorded many times. V usage is TRBV28 and J usage is TRBJ2-7; the D is unclear. There are 13 residues in the CDR3. Germline V gene sequence: CDR1 MDHEN, CDR2 SYDVKM. Trimming removed 5 bases at V and 4 bases at J, with 12 bases between. The CDR3 spells CASSLRTGYEQYF. Written as DNA, the CDR3 is TGTGCCAGCAGTCTAAGGACCGGTTACGAGCAGTACTTC. Combining the CDR3 with reference TRBV28 and TRBJ2-7 gives the whole variable domain DVKVTQSSRYLVKRTGEKVFLECVQDMDHENMFWYRQDPGLGLRLIYFSYDVKMKEKGDIPEGYSVSREKKERFSLILESASTNQTSMYLCASSLRTGYEQYFGPGTRLTVT.

This chain connects TRBV11-2 to TRBJ2-5; a weak D match, TRBD1 (5 bases). The CDR3 is 14 residues long. Germline V gives CDR1 SGHAT, CDR2 FQNNGV. Trimming removed 5 bases from V and 7 bases from J, with 17 bases in between. The CDR3 spells CASSVRQGTSTQYF. The CDR3 region has the DNA TGTGCCAGCAGCGTACGGCAGGGAACTTCGACCCAGTACTTC.

As regards this clonotype: Its ends do not fully match the called genes, so a read error is possible. The chain combines TRBV20-1 with TRBJ1-2, with TRBD1 as a possible D gene (6 bases). The CDR3 length is 14 residues. The V gene's germline CDR1 is DFQATT and CDR2 SNEGSKA (reference sequence). Written as DNA, the CDR3 is TGCAGTGCTGGGCGTGGGCAGGGGAACTATGGCCACACCTTC. It is translated as CSAGRGQGNYGHTF.

V gene TRBV7-9 combines with J gene TRBJ1-6; no reliable D call. Trimming shortened V by 1 base and J by 7 bases, and 8 bases separated the two germline ends. The CDR3 runs 14 residues. CDR1 is SEHNR and CDR2 is FQNEAQ in the germline V gene (reference sequence). This CDR3 reads CASSLDWKNSPLHF. CDR3 DNA: TGTGCCAGCAGCTTAGATTGGAAGAATTCACCCCTCCACTTT.

This chain uses TRBV3-1 with TRBJ2-7, with D possibly TRBD2 on 5 matching bases. CDR1 is LGHDT and CDR2 is YNNKEL in the germline V gene (reference sequence). This CDR3 has 16 amino acids. Trimming left V 0 bases short and J 2 bases short, with 14 bases between. The CDR3 protein is CASSQDFPAETYEQYF. The DNA of the CDR3 is TGTGCCAGCAGCCAAGATTTTCCAGCGGAGACCTACGAGCAGTACTTC.

The V and J genes are TRBV5-5 and TRBJ2-5; 7 bases line up with TRBD2. Per germline, CDR1 SGHKS and CDR2 YYEKEE (reference sequence). V shed 4 bases and J 4 bases; nucleotides not matched to a gene: 10. CDR3 length equals 15 residues. The CDR3 nucleotides read TGTGCCAGCAGCGCGAGACTAACGGGAGGAGAGACCCAGTACTTC. Protein: CASSARLTGGETQYF.

This chain connects TRBV6-5 to TRBJ1-6; no clear D gene. The ends were cut back, 4 bases at V and 11 bases at J, with 18 bases in the middle. The CDR3 loop spans 15 amino acids. The germline CDR1 and CDR2 sequences are MNHEY and SVGAGI. CDR3: CASSSPAAQSTPLHF. In nucleotides, the CDR3 is TGTGCCAGCAGTTCTCCGGCCGCCCAATCGACACCCCTCCACTTT.

This clonotype has only a few counts. CDR3 region: CASSFIAGNYEQYF. The CDR3, as DNA: TGTGCCAGCAGTTTTATCGCAGGCAACTACGAGCAGTACTTC. J is TRBJ2-7 and V is TRBV27; the D is unclear. Per germline, CDR1 MNHEY and CDR2 SMNVEV (reference sequence). V was shortened by 3 bases and J by 3 bases, with 12 bases between the two germline ends. This CDR3 is 14 amino acids long.

This clonotype showed up many times. The V call is TRBV29-1, the J call TRBJ2-3; D might be TRBD1 (6 bases). Germline CDR1 SQVTM, CDR2 ANQGSEA. Trimming removed 7 bases from V and 0 bases from J, with 11 bases in between. The CDR3 covers 13 residues. For the CDR3, the DNA is TGCAGCGGCCGGGACATGAGCACAGATACGCAGTATTTT. It translates to CSGRDMSTDTQYF.